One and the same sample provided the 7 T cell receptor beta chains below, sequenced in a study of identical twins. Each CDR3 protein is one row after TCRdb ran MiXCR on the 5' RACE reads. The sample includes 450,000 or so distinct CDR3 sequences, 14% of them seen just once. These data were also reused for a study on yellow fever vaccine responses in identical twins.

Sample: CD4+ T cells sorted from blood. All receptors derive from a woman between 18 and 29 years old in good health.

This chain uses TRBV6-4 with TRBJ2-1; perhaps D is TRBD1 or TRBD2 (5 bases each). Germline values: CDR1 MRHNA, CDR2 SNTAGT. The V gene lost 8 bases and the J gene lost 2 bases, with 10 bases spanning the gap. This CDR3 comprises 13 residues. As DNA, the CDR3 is TGTGCCAGCGGGGTGGGGGCCTACAATGAGCAGTTCTTC. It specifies CASGVGAYNEQFF.

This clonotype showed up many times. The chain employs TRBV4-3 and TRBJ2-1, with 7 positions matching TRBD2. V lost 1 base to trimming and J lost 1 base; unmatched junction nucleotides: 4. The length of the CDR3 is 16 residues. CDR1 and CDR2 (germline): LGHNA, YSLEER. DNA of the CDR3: TGCGCCAGCAGCCAAGTAGGCGGGAGTTCCTACAATGAGCAGTTCTTC. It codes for CASSQVGGSSYNEQFF.

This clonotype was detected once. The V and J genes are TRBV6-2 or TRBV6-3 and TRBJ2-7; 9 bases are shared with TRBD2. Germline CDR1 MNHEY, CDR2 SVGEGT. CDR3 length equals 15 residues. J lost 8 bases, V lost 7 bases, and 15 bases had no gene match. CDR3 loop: CASNNPGLAGLKQYF. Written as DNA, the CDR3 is TGTGCCAGCAATAATCCGGGACTAGCCGGGTTGAAGCAGTACTTC.

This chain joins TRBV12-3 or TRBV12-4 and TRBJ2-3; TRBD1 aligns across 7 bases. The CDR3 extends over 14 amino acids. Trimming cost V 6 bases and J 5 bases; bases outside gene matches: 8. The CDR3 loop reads CASSRDRRLDTQYF. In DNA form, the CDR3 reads TGTGCCAGCAGCCGGGACAGACGGTTAGATACGCAGTATTTT.

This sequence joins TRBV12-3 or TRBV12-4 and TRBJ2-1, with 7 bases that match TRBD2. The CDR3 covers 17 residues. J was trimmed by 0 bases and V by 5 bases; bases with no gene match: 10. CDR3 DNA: TGTGCCAGCAGTCTTAGACTAGCAGAGAGCTCCTACAATGAGCAGTTCTTC. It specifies CASSLRLAESSYNEQFF.

The CDR3 sequence is CASSEQAPGNEQFF. CDR3 nucleotide sequence: TGTGCCAGCAGTGAGCAGGCCCCAGGCAATGAGCAGTTCTTC. The chain joins TRBV6-2 or TRBV6-3 to TRBJ2-1; the D is unclear. The CDR3 runs 14 residues. CDR1 is MNHEY and CDR2 is SVGEGT in the germline V gene. Between the trimmed V and J ends, which lost 5 bases and 6 bases, there was a span of 14 bases.

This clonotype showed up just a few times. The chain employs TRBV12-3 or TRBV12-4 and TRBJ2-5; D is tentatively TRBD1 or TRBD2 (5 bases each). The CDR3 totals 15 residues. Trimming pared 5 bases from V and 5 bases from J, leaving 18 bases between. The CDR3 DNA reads TGTGCCAGCAGTCTGGGGGACGGCGGGTGGGAGACCCAGTACTTC. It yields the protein CASSLGDGGWETQYF.